The next 6 T cell receptor beta chains were all read from a single sample in a study of blood T cell repertoires in COVID-19. Some clones are missing from TCRdb's copy, which holds only in-frame ones; the method was immunoSEQ multiplex PCR. The repertoire includes around 300,000 clones, approximately 88% of them detected once, and about 4.7% sits in the top ten. The material sequenced was PBMCs or T cells enriched from blood (not recorded which). The receptors were sampled from a man younger than 40 who had recovered from COVID-19.

The chain links TRBV28 to TRBJ2-7; tentatively, D is TRBD1 (5 bases). With 2 bases removed from V and 6 bases from J, the gap between germline ends came to 11 bases. From germline, CDR1 is MDHEN and CDR2 SYDVKM. CDR3 length: 13 amino acids. The CDR3 region is CASSLGAFGEQYF. CDR3 in DNA: TGTGCCAGCAGTTTAGGGGCGTTCGGCGAGCAGTACTTC.

V is TRBV6-5 and J is TRBJ2-7; the match to TRBD1 covers 10 bases. The CDR3 is 15 amino acids. Losses at the gene ends were 4 bases for V and 4 bases for J; bases not matched to a gene: 7. Germline V gives CDR1 MNHEY, CDR2 SVGAGI. The CDR3 spells CASSWRQGARYEQYF. The CDR3 region has the DNA TGTGCCAGCAGTTGGAGACAGGGGGCGCGGTACGAGCAGTACTTC.

The chain is built from TRBV9 and TRBJ2-5, with D perhaps TRBD2 (5 bases). Per the germline V gene, CDR1 is SGDLS and CDR2 is YYNGEE. The CDR3 sequence is 16 residues long. V was cut by 0 bases and J by 2 bases, with 14 bases left in between. The CDR3 sequence: CASSVGVSGWQETQYF. CDR3 sequence (DNA): TGTGCCAGCAGCGTAGGGGTCTCGGGGTGGCAAGAGACCCAGTACTTC.

The count of this clone is one. The chain combines TRBV7-3 with TRBJ2-7; maybe TRBD2 (6 bases). This CDR3 contains 18 residues. The V end was cut by 1 base, the J end by 0 bases, with 19 bases between. The V gene's germline CDR1 is SGHTA and CDR2 FQGTGA. CDR3 in amino acids: CASSLKGPTSLSSYEQYF. The CDR3 nucleotides read TGTGCCAGCAGCTTAAAGGGTCCTACTAGCCTAAGCTCCTACGAGCAGTACTTC.

The count of this clone is one. The gene calls are TRBV3-1 (or the pseudogene TRBV3-2) and TRBJ2-5; D possibly corresponds to TRBD1 (6 bases). The CDR3 consists of 15 residues. V shed 5 bases and J shed 1 base, with 14 bases lying between them. Germline V CDR1 and CDR2: LGHDT, YNNKEL (reference sequence). CDR3 protein: CASSFGQSFQETQYF. Here the CDR3 DNA reads TGTGCCAGCAGCTTCGGACAGTCCTTCCAAGAGACCCAGTACTTC.

The V gene is TRBV19, the J gene TRBJ1-1; D is unclear. Germline CDR1 reads LNHDA; CDR2 reads SQIVND (reference sequence). The CDR3 totals 16 residues. V lost 7 bases and J 3 bases, leaving 21 bases between the germline ends. CDR3 sequence reads: CASKRRGVFGDTEAFF. The CDR3 bases are TGTGCCAGTAAACGTCGTGGGGTATTCGGGGACACTGAAGCTTTCTTT.